Below are 4 T cell receptor beta chains sequenced from a single sample in a study of CD8 T cells in ankylosing spondylitis (dated 2017 in TCRdb). Receptors were amplified or captured by 5' RACE. TCRdb shows the sequencer as Illumina HiSeq 2500. The public reads were quality trimmed at Q25 with fastp and then assembled into clones with MiXCR by TCRdb, keeping productive beta chains. Rows are combined by CDR3 protein, so each entry shows the most common genes and DNA. The sample contains around 150,000 distinct CDR3 sequences, about 9.9% of them found a single time. The biggest ten clones account for about 28% of the sample. What was sequenced was blood, either unsorted or a sorted T cell fraction (not recorded which). The source is a male donor with ankylosing spondylitis or in good health (not recorded which).

This clonotype showed up many times. The chain joins TRBV12-3 or TRBV12-4 to TRBJ1-3; weak D call: TRBD1 (5 bases). V was pared by 5 bases and J by 1 base, with 9 bases between. This CDR3 region has 14 residues. Written as DNA, the CDR3 is TGTGCCAGCAGTGGGACGGTATCTGGAAACACCATATATTTT. It encodes CASSGTVSGNTIYF.

This clonotype has ten or more counts. CDR3 protein: CSAPGWTGELFF. The CDR3 coding sequence is TGCAGTGCTCCCGGATGGACCGGGGAGCTGTTTTTT. The J gene is TRBJ2-2, the V gene TRBV20-1, with unresolved D. CDR3 length equals 12 residues. Trimming removed 5 bases at V and 5 bases at J, with 9 bases between. Germline loops: CDR1 DFQATT, CDR2 SNEGSKA (reference sequence).

This clonotype was observed at least ten times. J is TRBJ2-6 and V is TRBV5-1; D is unresolved. V was trimmed by 2 bases and J by 4 bases, leaving 10 bases between them. CDR3 length: 15 residues. Germline V gene data show CDR1 as SGHRS and CDR2 as YFSETQ. Written as DNA, the CDR3 is TGCGCCAGCAGCTTCTACGGAGCCGGGGCCAACGTCCTGACTTTC. Protein: CASSFYGAGANVLTF.

By frequency in the sample, this clonotype is medium-sized. The chain joins TRBV5-1 to TRBJ1-1; TRBD1 aligns across 8 bases. Germline V gene sequence: CDR1 SGHRS, CDR2 YFSETQ. This CDR3 spans 12 amino acids. Germline trimming cut 5 bases from V and 6 bases from J; bases unmatched to any gene: 3. The CDR3, as DNA: TGCGCCAGCAGGGCAGGGGGCTCTGAAGCTTTCTTT. Its protein product is CASRAGGSEAFF.